The rows below give T cell receptor beta chains drawn from one sample of a study of blood T cell repertoires in COVID-19. TCRdb's copy holds only in-frame clones and misses some; the assay was immunoSEQ multiplex PCR. The sample lists roughly 250,000 clones, approximately 90% occurring once. Sequenced sample: PBMCs or T cells enriched from blood (not recorded which). Source of these receptors: a woman in her thirties or forties with acute COVID-19. The CDR3 runs from the conserved cysteine through the conserved F or W. D genes are given only for firm matches. Clone size is shown for a subset of rows, as once, few, many or a class of expanded clone.

v_gene	abundance	d_gene	j_gene	CDR3aa	CDR3nt
TRBV5-4	.	.	TRBJ1-2	CASSLDGRNYGYTF	TGTGCCAGCAGCTTGGATGGCAGGAATTATGGCTACACCTTC
TRBV7-9	.	.	TRBJ2-7	CASSPGLTSGEQYF	TGTGCCAGCAGCCCCGGTTTGACCTCGGGCGAGCAGTACTTC
TRBV5-1	.	.	TRBJ1-2	CASSLGLGRSYGYTF	TGCGCCAGCAGCTTGGGACTGGGGCGTAGCTATGGCTACACCTTC
TRBV4-2	.	TRBD1	TRBJ2-7	CASSPTGTGFYEQYF	TGTGCCAGCAGCCCAACCGGGACAGGGTTCTACGAGCAGTACTTC
TRBV7-2	once	.	TRBJ2-3	CASSLARPPRGTQYF	TGTGCCAGCAGCTTAGCCAGACCTCCGCGGGGTACGCAGTATTTT
TRBV5-1	.	.	TRBJ2-3	CASSSPGSTDTQYF	TGCGCCAGCAGCTCCCCGGGGAGCACAGATACGCAGTATTTT
TRBV3-1/TRBV3-2	few	.	TRBJ1-5	CASSQGLGTRNQPQHF	TGTGCCAGCAGCCAAGGGCTCGGGACACGAAATCAGCCCCAGCATTTT
TRBV4-2	.	.	TRBJ2-2	CASSQGEVSDTGELFF	TGTGCCAGCAGCCAAGGGGAGGTATCAGACACCGGGGAGCTGTTTTTT
TRBV20-1	once	.	TRBJ2-5	CSARVRETQYF	TGCAGTGCTAGAGTGAGGGAGACCCAGTACTTC
TRBV4-3	once	.	TRBJ2-1	CASSHPALSEQFF	TGCGCCAGCAGCCACCCTGCGTTGAGTGAGCAGTTCTTC
TRBV19	.	.	TRBJ2-1	CASRGDSRGSYNEQFF	TGTGCCAGTAGAGGAGACTCTCGAGGGTCCTACAATGAGCAGTTCTTC
TRBV4-3	once	TRBD2	TRBJ2-2	CASSQDRGGYTGELFF	TGCGCCAGCAGCCAAGATCGGGGAGGGTACACCGGGGAGCTGTTTTTT
TRBV7-9	once	TRBD1	TRBJ2-1	CASSSTGGYYNEQFF	TGTGCCAGCAGCTCGACAGGGGGATACTACAATGAGCAGTTCTTC
TRBV5-1	.	TRBD2	TRBJ2-3	CASSPGLAGVTDTQYF	TGCGCCAGCAGCCCGGGACTAGCGGGGGTCACAGATACGCAGTATTTT
TRBV27	.	TRBD1	TRBJ2-7	CASSRPGQGHEQYF	TGTGCCAGCAGTCGACCGGGACAGGGCCACGAGCAGTACTTC
TRBV27	once	TRBD1	TRBJ1-2	CASRTTGGASYTF	TGTGCCAGCAGGACCACAGGGGGCGCATCCTACACCTTC
TRBV6-1	.	.	TRBJ1-1	CASSENRQNTEAFF	TGTGCCAGCAGTGAAAATCGACAGAACACTGAAGCTTTCTTT
TRBV7-2	.	TRBD1	TRBJ2-7	CASSSRTGGSEQYF	TGTGCCAGCAGCTCGAGGACAGGGGGTAGCGAGCAGTACTTC
TRBV21-1	.	.	TRBJ2-1	CASKRAGGAYNEQFF	TGTGCCAGCAAGCGGGCCGGTGGGGCCTACAATGAGCAGTTCTTC
TRBV18	many	TRBD2	TRBJ2-5	CASISGTSGDQETQYF	TGTGCCAGCATTTCCGGGACTAGCGGCGACCAAGAGACCCAGTACTTC
TRBV4-3	.	.	TRBJ2-5	CASSQGTGQQETQYF	TGCGCCAGCAGCCAAGGAACGGGACAACAAGAGACCCAGTACTTC
TRBV7-9	.	.	TRBJ1-3	CASSLRGSGNTIYF	TGTGCCAGCAGCTTACGGGGTTCAGGAAACACCATATATTTT
TRBV24-1	once	TRBD1	TRBJ2-7	CATPGQDELLYF	TGTGCCACCCCGGGACAGGACGAATTGCTGTACTTC
TRBV30	.	.	TRBJ2-5	CAWGARARRGKETQYF	TGTGCCTGGGGAGCCCGGGCCCGGCGGGGAAAAGAGACCCAGTACTTC
TRBV29-1	once	.	TRBJ1-1	CIGTYRNTEAFF	TGCATCGGGACTTATAGGAACACTGAAGCTTTCTTT
TRBV4-1	.	TRBD1	TRBJ2-7	CASSEPDRGIYEQYF	TGCGCCAGCAGTGAGCCGGACAGGGGGATCTACGAGCAGTACTTC
TRBV28	.	TRBD1	TRBJ2-7	CASTLGQGREQYF	TGTGCCAGCACCCTCGGACAGGGACGCGAGCAGTACTTC
TRBV5-1	.	TRBD1	TRBJ1-1	CASSLTPGQGGEAFF	TGCGCCAGCAGCCTGACACCGGGACAGGGGGGTGAAGCTTTCTTT
TRBV6-2/TRBV6-3	.	.	TRBJ1-1	CASSTTRNTEAFF	TGTGCCAGCAGTACAACAAGGAACACTGAAGCTTTCTTT
TRBV4-2	.	.	TRBJ1-2	CASSQENEGGYGYTF	TGTGCCAGCAGCCAAGAGAACGAGGGAGGCTATGGCTACACCTTC
TRBV19	.	.	TRBJ1-5	CASRSRRQMSNQPQHF	TGTGCCAGTAGATCGAGAAGACAGATGAGCAATCAGCCCCAGCATTTT
TRBV10-1	.	.	TRBJ2-7	CASRGDGGSPFSYEQYF	TGCGCCAGCAGAGGTGATGGGGGGTCACCCTTCTCCTACGAGCAGTACTTC
TRBV28	.	.	TRBJ2-3	CASTLGIAVFTADTQYF	TGTGCCAGCACCCTAGGGATAGCGGTTTTTACGGCAGATACGCAGTATTTT
TRBV2	.	TRBD1	TRBJ2-7	CASSFLRDRYSYEQYF	TGTGCCAGCAGTTTTCTCCGGGACAGGTACTCCTACGAGCAGTACTTC
TRBV3-1/TRBV3-2	.	.	TRBJ1-6	CASSLRTGVMNSPLHF	TGTGCCAGCAGCCTAAGAACCGGAGTCATGAATTCACCCCTCCACTTT
TRBV7-9	.	TRBD1	TRBJ1-1	CASSSLTGDKSTEAFF	TGTGCCAGCAGCTCTTTAACAGGGGATAAGTCGACTGAAGCTTTCTTT
TRBV27	.	.	TRBJ2-4	CASSFLRGNIQYF	TGTGCCAGCAGTTTTCTGCGGGGAAACATTCAGTACTTC
TRBV30	.	TRBD1	TRBJ1-2	CAWHPGQGDGYTF	TGTGCCTGGCACCCGGGACAGGGGGATGGCTACACCTTC
TRBV5-6	.	.	TRBJ1-2	CASSYQSRDFYGYTF	TGTGCCAGCAGCTACCAATCCAGGGATTTCTATGGCTACACCTTC
TRBV30	.	TRBD2	TRBJ2-5	CAWSRGGETQYF	TGTGCCTGGAGTCGCGGGGGGGAGACCCAGTACTTC
TRBV28	.	.	TRBJ2-5	CASSLSPGLQETQYF	TGTGCCAGCAGTTTAAGCCCGGGATTACAAGAGACCCAGTACTTC
TRBV11-2	.	TRBD2	TRBJ2-3	CASSGLSGRARDTQYF	TGTGCCAGCAGCGGTCTTAGCGGGAGGGCCAGGGATACGCAGTATTTT
TRBV12-3/TRBV12-4	.	TRBD1	TRBJ1-2	CASSRQGYGYTF	TGTGCCAGCAGTCGACAGGGATATGGCTACACCTTC
TRBV7-3	.	.	TRBJ2-1	CASSPPNSDEQFF	TGTGCCAGCAGCCCCCCGAATTCGGATGAGCAGTTCTTC
TRBV6-1	.	.	TRBJ1-6	CASSGTAGFSYNSPLHF	TGTGCCAGCAGTGGGACAGCGGGGTTCTCCTATAATTCACCCCTCCACTTT
TRBV5-3	.	TRBD1	TRBJ1-5	CARSLEGTGGVFGRCQPQHF	TGTGCCAGAAGCTTGGAGGGGACAGGGGGCGTCTTCGGTCGATGTCAGCCCCAGCATTTT
TRBV9	once	.	TRBJ1-2	CASSVGAETVYGYTF	TGTGCCAGCAGCGTAGGGGCAGAAACTGTATATGGCTACACCTTC
TRBV28	.	TRBD1	TRBJ2-5	CASSLPGQGYSETQYF	TGTGCCAGCAGTTTACCTGGACAGGGATACTCGGAGACCCAGTACTTC
TRBV7-2	.	.	TRBJ2-2	CASSSPTRPGELFF	TGTGCCAGCAGCTCCCCGACTAGGCCCGGGGAGCTGTTTTTT
TRBV27	.	.	TRBJ2-7	CASSSGDGPYEQYF	TGTGCCAGCAGCTCAGGGGACGGGCCCTACGAGCAGTACTTC
TRBV6-5	.	.	TRBJ1-1	CASSYSRGWKNTEAFF	TGTGCCAGCAGTTACTCCAGGGGCTGGAAGAACACTGAAGCTTTCTTT
TRBV7-8	few	TRBD1	TRBJ1-2	CASSSRGQGRGYTF	TGTGCCAGCAGCTCAAGGGGACAGGGAAGAGGCTACACCTTC
TRBV6-5	.	.	TRBJ1-3	CASSYFRGSGNTIYF	TGTGCCAGCAGTTACTTCCGGGGCTCTGGAAACACCATATATTTT